These 25 T cell receptor beta chains came from one sample sequenced in a study of T cell clones after liver transplantation. TCRdb's copy holds only in-frame clones and misses some; the assay was immunoSEQ multiplex PCR. Here the sample spans 9,000 to 9,500 clones, around four fifths being singletons. The material was CD8+ T cells from blood, obtained at the 22-month timepoint. The source is a human patient who received a liver transplant. Some T cells may be graft donor cells.

This chain links TRBV27 with TRBJ1-1; the D gene is possibly TRBD1 (5 bases). The CDR3 is 12 residues long. V lost 6 bases and J 7 bases, leaving 12 bases between the germline ends. CDR1 and CDR2 (germline): MNHEY, SMNVEV (reference sequence). The CDR3 nucleotides read TGTGCCAGCAGCCTAAGTAGGGGTGAAGCTTTCTTT. Translating it yields CASSLSRGEAFF.

By sample fraction, this clone is medium-sized. The chain links TRBV29-1 to TRBJ2-2; TRBD1 matches 8 bases. CDR1 and CDR2 from the germline V gene are SQVTM and ANQGSEA. CDR3 length equals 14 residues. V was clipped by 7 bases and J by 4 bases; unmatched bases: 8. The CDR3 nucleotides are TGCAGCGGGGAGGACAGGGCGGGCACCGGGGAGCTGTTTTTT. Protein: CSGEDRAGTGELFF.

The chain employs TRBV9 and TRBJ2-7; 11 positions match TRBD1. CDR3 length equals 15 residues. Trimming cost V 3 bases and J 3 bases; bases outside gene matches: 5. Germline assignment: CDR1 SGDLS and CDR2 YYNGEE. CDR3 amino acids: CASSGGTGGGYEQYF. The DNA of the CDR3 is TGTGCCAGCAGCGGGGGGACAGGGGGTGGCTACGAGCAGTACTTC.

The chain is built from TRBV29-1 and TRBJ2-7, with TRBD1 matching 9 bases. Per germline, CDR1 SQVTM and CDR2 ANQGSEA. The CDR3 spans 17 residues. V gave up 0 bases and J gave up 5 bases; unmatched junction bases: 14. CDR3 in amino acids: CSVEDLDRGTFGDEQYF. The CDR3 region has the DNA TGCAGCGTTGAAGATCTTGACAGGGGGACCTTTGGGGACGAGCAGTACTTC.

The chain is built from TRBV13 and TRBJ1-3; 7 bases align to TRBD1. Germline values: CDR1 PRHDT, CDR2 FYEKMQ (reference sequence). V lost 7 bases and J lost 0; bases outside the gene matches: 9. The CDR3 extends over 16 amino acids. The CDR3 bases are TGTGCCAGCAATAACAGGGGCACAGACTCTGGAAACACCATATATTTT. It specifies CASNNRGTDSGNTIYF. The whole variable domain, filled in from reference TRBV13 and TRBJ1-3, reads AAGVIQSPRHLIKEKRETATLKCYPIPRHDTVYWYQQGPGQDPQFLISFYEKMQSDKGSIPDRFSAQQFSDYHSELNMSSLELGDSALYFCASNNRGTDSGNTIYFGEGSWLTVV.

The chain uses TRBV6-6 and TRBJ2-3; unclear D gene. Germline CDR1 and CDR2: MNHNY and SVGAGI (reference sequence). This CDR3 has 14 residues. The V end was cut by 3 bases, the J end by 2 bases, with 9 bases between. The CDR3 is CASSYLGPTDTQYF. The CDR3 region has the DNA TGTGCCAGCAGTTATTTGGGCCCCACAGATACGCAGTATTTT.

The chain carries TRBV10-2 and TRBJ1-1, with D possibly TRBD1 on 6 matching bases. Germline V CDR1 and CDR2: WSHSY, SAAADI. V was cut by 8 bases and J by 7 bases, with 14 bases left in between. The CDR3 consists of 12 residues. CDR3 in amino acids: CASFRARGEAFF. CDR3 nucleotide sequence: TGCGCCAGCTTCCGGGCCAGGGGTGAAGCTTTCTTT.

V is TRBV6-5 and J is TRBJ1-5; D is perhaps TRBD1 (5 bases). In germline, CDR1 is MNHEY, CDR2 SVGAGI. This CDR3 comprises 15 residues. Deletions cut 4 bases from V and 0 bases from J, with 10 bases between. CDR3 sequence (DNA): TGTGCCAGCAGTTCTGACAGATATAGCAATCAGCCCCAGCATTTT. Its protein is CASSSDRYSNQPQHF.

This chain joins TRBV7-2 and TRBJ1-6; D uncertain. Germline CDR1 reads SGHTA; CDR2 reads FQGNSA. The length of the CDR3 is 16 residues. The germline V and J ends were trimmed by 1 base and 3 bases, with 10 bases remaining between them. CDR3 nucleotide sequence: TGTGCCAGCAGCTTAGTGGCTGCGAGCTATAATTCACCCCTCCACTTT. It translates to CASSLVAASYNSPLHF.

The rearrangement joins TRBV9 to TRBJ2-7, with a tentative D call TRBD2 (6 bases). V dropped 5 bases and J dropped 5 bases, with 20 bases sitting between them. The CDR3 spans 15 residues. CDR1 is SGDLS and CDR2 is YYNGEE in the germline V gene. CDR3 sequence: CASSPVGQGGHEQYF. The CDR3 DNA follows: TGTGCCAGCAGTCCCGTAGGGCAGGGAGGCCACGAGCAGTACTTC.

Here the CDR3 reads CASSSRGSGTGYNEQFF. The CDR3 region has the DNA TGTGCCAGCAGCTCCCGGGGTTCTGGAACAGGGTACAATGAGCAGTTCTTC. V is TRBV11-2 and J is TRBJ2-1; TRBD1 is a possible D gene (6 bases). There are 17 residues in the CDR3. Germline V gene lookup returns CDR1 SGHAT and CDR2 FQNNGV. Trimming removed 4 bases from V and 4 bases from J, with 20 bases in between. Variable domain in full (rest from reference TRBV11-2 and TRBJ2-1): EAGVAQSPRYKIIEKRQSVAFWCNPISGHATLYWYQQILGQGPKLLIQFQNNGVVDDSQLPKDRFSAERLKGVDSTLKIQPAKLEDSAVYLCASSSRGSGTGYNEQFFGPGTRLTVL.

In this sample, this clone turned up a few times. The chain combines TRBV2 with TRBJ1-5; TRBD1 is a possible D gene (5 bases). From germline, CDR1 is SNHLY and CDR2 FYNNEI. Trimming shortened V by 6 bases and J by 0 bases, and 9 bases separated the two germline ends. The length of the CDR3 is 14 residues. The CDR3 sequence is CASRIDSSNQPQHF. Written as DNA, the CDR3 is TGTGCCAGCAGGATCGACAGTAGCAATCAGCCCCAGCATTTT.

The chain has TRBV14 and TRBJ2-2; D is unclear. The CDR3 is 15 amino acids. Germline V lookup: CDR1 SGHDN, CDR2 FVKESK. V was pared by 0 bases and J by 1 base, with 6 bases between. The CDR3 sequence: CASSQDLGNTGELFF. The DNA for the CDR3 is TGTGCCAGCAGCCAAGATTTAGGGAACACCGGGGAGCTGTTTTTT.

This clone was counted only a few times. CDR3 protein: CASSDELHNEQFF. The DNA of the CDR3 is TGTGCCAGCAGTGACGAACTACACAATGAGCAGTTCTTC. The chain uses TRBV6-4 and TRBJ2-1, with D hard to call. Deletions cut 2 bases from V and 5 bases from J, with 7 bases between. The CDR3 loop spans 13 amino acids. Per germline, CDR1 MRHNA and CDR2 SNTAGT.

In this sample, this clone turned up a few times. The chain uses TRBV18 and TRBJ1-2, with 10 bases that match TRBD1. The V and J ends lost 5 bases and 2 bases, in that order; junction bases with no gene match: 8. CDR3 length: 16 amino acids. Germline loops: CDR1 KGHSH, CDR2 LQKENI. The CDR3 nucleotides are TGTGCCAGCTCATCGACAGGGGGCACAGGCAACTATGGCTACACCTTC. Its translation: CASSSTGGTGNYGYTF.

This chain joins TRBV4-1 and TRBJ2-1; D unresolved. Germline V lookup: CDR1 MGHRA, CDR2 YSYEKL. The CDR3 is made up of 12 amino acids. V was trimmed by 0 bases and J by 9 bases, leaving 6 bases between them. The CDR3: CASSQEEREQFF. CDR3 nucleotide sequence: TGCGCCAGCAGCCAAGAAGAGCGTGAGCAGTTCTTC.

In its sample, this clone was seen a few times. The V and J genes are TRBV28 and TRBJ1-3; a possible D gene is TRBD1 (5 bases). Germline CDR1 and CDR2: MDHEN and SYDVKM. This CDR3 is built from 17 residues. V lost 6 bases, J lost 0 bases, and 18 bases lay in between. CDR3 region: CASRPKTAPFSGNTIYF. CDR3 bases: TGTGCCAGCAGGCCAAAGACAGCACCTTTCTCTGGAAACACCATATATTTT.

The chain recombines TRBV27 with TRBJ2-7; TRBD2 matches at 7 bases. J was trimmed by 6 bases and V by 5 bases; bases with no gene match: 4. Germline V gene data show CDR1 as MNHEY and CDR2 as SMNVEV (reference sequence). The CDR3 has 12 residues. For the CDR3, the DNA is TGTGCCAGCAGTCACGGGAGGAGCGAGCAGTACTTC. Its protein product is CASSHGRSEQYF.

In this sample, this clone turned up a few times. The rearrangement uses TRBV10-3 and TRBJ2-3, with 7 bases that match TRBD2. Trimming at V came to 3 bases and at J to 6 bases, leaving 15 bases not matched to a gene. The CDR3 sequence is 17 residues long. Germline CDR1 is ENHRY and CDR2 is SYGVKD. As DNA, the CDR3 is TGTGCCATCAGTGACCCGGGGGGAGGGGTCCCTGCGGATACGCAGTATTTT. It yields the protein CAISDPGGGVPADTQYF.

The chain recombines TRBV6-6 with TRBJ2-5; D gene ambiguous. The CDR3 length is 12 residues. Trimming took 8 bases from V and 5 from J, leaving 12 bases between them. Germline CDR1 and CDR2: MNHNY and SVGAGI (reference sequence). CDR3 residues: CASSLDPETQYF. Here the CDR3 DNA reads TGTGCCAGCTCCCTAGATCCCGAGACCCAGTACTTC.

The chain carries TRBV19 and TRBJ2-3; 11 bases are a match to TRBD2. V lost 8 bases to trimming and J lost 6 bases; unmatched junction nucleotides: 13. In germline, CDR1 is LNHDA, CDR2 SQIVND (reference sequence). CDR3 length: 16 amino acids. DNA of the CDR3: TGTGCCAGTTCCACCGACCTAGCGGGGGGCGGGGATACGCAGTATTTT. The encoded protein is CASSTDLAGGGDTQYF.

This clone was seen a handful of times. The junction departs from germline at one end; a sequencing error may be responsible. The rearrangement joins TRBV29-1 to TRBJ1-1; D remains unclear. Germline CDR1 reads SQVTM; CDR2 reads ANQGSEA. This CDR3 spans 12 amino acids. The CDR3 sequence: CSVERRVGSFGF. CDR3 nucleotides: TGCAGCGTTGAAAGACGGGTTGGGAGCTTTGGGTTT.

V and J are TRBV6-5 and TRBJ2-7; 8 nucleotides match TRBD2. Trimming took 10 bases from V and 3 from J; bases not matched to a gene: 11. Germline V gives CDR1 MNHEY, CDR2 SVGAGI. CDR3 size: 14 residues. The DNA for the CDR3 is TGTGCCACCGGCCGGGGGGGCCCCTACTACGAGCAGTACTTC. Amino acids: CATGRGGPYYEQYF.

This chain uses TRBV27 with TRBJ2-5; perhaps D is TRBD1 or TRBD2 (5 bases each). The CDR3 is made up of 15 amino acids. Looked up from germline, CDR1 is MNHEY and CDR2 is SMNVEV (reference sequence). Trimming removed 5 bases at V and 5 bases at J, with 18 bases between. CDR3 sequence (DNA): TGTGCCAGCAGTCCAGGGACCGTTTCAGGGGAGACCCAGTACTTC. Encoded protein: CASSPGTVSGETQYF.

The rearrangement joins TRBV9 to TRBJ1-1; D might be TRBD1 (6 bases). The CDR3 totals 15 residues. In germline, CDR1 is SGDLS, CDR2 YYNGEE. The ends were cut back, 3 bases at V and 4 bases at J, with 16 bases in the middle. CDR3 nucleotides: TGTGCCAGCAGCGCGTCACAGGGCCGGGGCACTGAAGCTTTCTTT. Translating it yields CASSASQGRGTEAFF.